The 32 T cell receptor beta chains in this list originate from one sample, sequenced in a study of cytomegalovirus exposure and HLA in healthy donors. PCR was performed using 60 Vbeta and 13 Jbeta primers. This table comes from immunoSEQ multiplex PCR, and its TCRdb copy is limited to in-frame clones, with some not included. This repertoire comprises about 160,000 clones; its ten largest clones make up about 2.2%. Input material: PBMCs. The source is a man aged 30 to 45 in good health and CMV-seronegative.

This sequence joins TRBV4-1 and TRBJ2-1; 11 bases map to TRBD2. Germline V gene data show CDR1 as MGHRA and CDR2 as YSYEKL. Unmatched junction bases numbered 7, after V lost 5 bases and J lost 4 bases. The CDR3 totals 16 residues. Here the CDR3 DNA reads TGCGCCAGCAGCGCGCGGACTAGCGGGCAGTACAATGAGCAGTTCTTC. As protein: CASSARTSGQYNEQFF.

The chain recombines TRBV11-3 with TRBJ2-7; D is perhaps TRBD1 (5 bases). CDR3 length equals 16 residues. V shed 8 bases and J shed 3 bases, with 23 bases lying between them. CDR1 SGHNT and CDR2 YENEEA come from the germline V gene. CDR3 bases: TGTGCCAGCGGGAATTCAGGGTCTTATCCCCACTACGAGCAGTACTTC. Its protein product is CASGNSGSYPHYEQYF.

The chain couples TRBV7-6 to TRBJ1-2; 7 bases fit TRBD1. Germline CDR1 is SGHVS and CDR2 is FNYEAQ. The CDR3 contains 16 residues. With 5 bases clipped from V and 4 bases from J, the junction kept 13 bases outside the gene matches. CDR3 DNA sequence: TGTGCCAGCAGCCCCAAAATATACCAGGGGGTCTATGGCTACACCTTC. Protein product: CASSPKIYQGVYGYTF.

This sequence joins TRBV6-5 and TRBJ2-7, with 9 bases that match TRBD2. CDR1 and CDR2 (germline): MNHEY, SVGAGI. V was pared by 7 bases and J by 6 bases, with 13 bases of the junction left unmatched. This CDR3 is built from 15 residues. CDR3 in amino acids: CASTGPGREGGEQYF. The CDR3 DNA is TGTGCCAGCACCGGTCCCGGGCGGGAGGGCGGCGAGCAGTACTTC.

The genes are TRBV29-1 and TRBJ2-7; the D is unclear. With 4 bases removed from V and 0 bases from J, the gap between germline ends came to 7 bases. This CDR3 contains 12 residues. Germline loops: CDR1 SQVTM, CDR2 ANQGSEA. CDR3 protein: CSVAHGSYEQYF. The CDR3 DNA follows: TGCAGCGTTGCTCACGGCTCCTACGAGCAGTACTTC.

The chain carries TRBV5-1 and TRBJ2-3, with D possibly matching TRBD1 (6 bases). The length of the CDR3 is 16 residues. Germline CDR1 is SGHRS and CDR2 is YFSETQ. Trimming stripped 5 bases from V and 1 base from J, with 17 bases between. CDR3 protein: CASRLGQHPGTDTQYF. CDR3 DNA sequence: TGCGCCAGCAGACTTGGACAGCATCCCGGCACAGATACGCAGTATTTT.

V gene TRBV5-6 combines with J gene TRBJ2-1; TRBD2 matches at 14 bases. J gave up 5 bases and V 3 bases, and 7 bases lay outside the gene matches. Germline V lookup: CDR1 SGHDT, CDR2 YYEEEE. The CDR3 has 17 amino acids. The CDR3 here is CASSSTLGLAGDNEQFF. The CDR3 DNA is TGTGCCAGCAGCTCAACATTGGGACTAGCGGGAGACAATGAGCAGTTCTTC.

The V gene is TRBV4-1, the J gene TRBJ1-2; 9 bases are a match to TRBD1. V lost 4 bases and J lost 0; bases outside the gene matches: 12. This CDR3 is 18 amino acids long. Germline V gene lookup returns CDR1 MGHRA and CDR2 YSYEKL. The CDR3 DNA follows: TGCGCCAGCAGCCGACTTCCGGGACAGGGAGGATCTAACTATGGCTACACCTTC. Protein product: CASSRLPGQGGSNYGYTF.

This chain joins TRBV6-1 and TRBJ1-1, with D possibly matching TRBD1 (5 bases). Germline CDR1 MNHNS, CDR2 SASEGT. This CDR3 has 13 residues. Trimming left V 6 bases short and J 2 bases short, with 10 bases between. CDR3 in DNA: TGTGCCAGCAGGACAGAGGAAAACACTGAAGCTTTCTTT. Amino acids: CASRTEENTEAFF.

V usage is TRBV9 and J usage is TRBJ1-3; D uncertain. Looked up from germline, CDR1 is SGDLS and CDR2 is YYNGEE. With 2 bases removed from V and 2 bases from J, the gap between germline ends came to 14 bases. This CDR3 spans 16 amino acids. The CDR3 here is CASSVLDGNAGNTIYF. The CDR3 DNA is TGTGCCAGCAGCGTGCTTGACGGGAACGCTGGAAACACCATATATTTT. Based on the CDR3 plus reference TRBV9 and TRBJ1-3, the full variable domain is DSGVTQTPKHLITATGQRVTLRCSPRSGDLSVYWYQQSLDQGLQFLIQYYNGEERAKGNILERFSAQQFPDLHSELNLSSLELGDSALYFCASSVLDGNAGNTIYFGEGSWLTVV.

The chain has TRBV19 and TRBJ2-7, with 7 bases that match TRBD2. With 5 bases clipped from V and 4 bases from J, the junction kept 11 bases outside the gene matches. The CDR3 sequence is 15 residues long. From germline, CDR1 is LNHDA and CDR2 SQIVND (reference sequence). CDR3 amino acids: CASSGGSGTTYEQYF. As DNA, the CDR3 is TGTGCCAGTAGTGGGGGAAGCGGGACGACATACGAGCAGTACTTC. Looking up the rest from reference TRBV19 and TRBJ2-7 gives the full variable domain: DGGITQSPKYLFRKEGQNVTLSCEQNLNHDAMYWYRQDPGQGLRLIYYSQIVNDFQKGDIAEGYSVSREKKESFPLTVTSAQKNPTAFYLCASSGGSGTTYEQYFGPGTRLTVT.

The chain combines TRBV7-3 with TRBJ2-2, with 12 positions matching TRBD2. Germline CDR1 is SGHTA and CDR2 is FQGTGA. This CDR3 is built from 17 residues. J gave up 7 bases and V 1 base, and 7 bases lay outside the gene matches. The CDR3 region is CASSLIGLAGTGGELFF. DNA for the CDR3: TGTGCCAGCAGCTTAATAGGACTAGCGGGAACGGGCGGGGAGCTGTTTTTT.

For the CDR3, the DNA is TGTGCCAGCAGCTTAGGAGACAGACCCTACGAGCAGTACTTC. It is translated as CASSLGDRPYEQYF. The chain recombines TRBV7-9 with TRBJ2-7; tentative D call: TRBD1 (5 bases). This CDR3 contains 14 residues. V was pared by 1 base and J by 2 bases, with 9 bases between. Looked up from germline, CDR1 is SEHNR and CDR2 is FQNEAQ (reference sequence).

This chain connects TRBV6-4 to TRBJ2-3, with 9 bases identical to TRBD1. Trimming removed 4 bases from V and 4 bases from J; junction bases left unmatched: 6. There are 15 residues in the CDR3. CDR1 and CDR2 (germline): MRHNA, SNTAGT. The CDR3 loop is CASSVTGGSADTQYF. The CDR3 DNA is TGTGCCAGCAGTGTAACAGGGGGCTCCGCAGATACGCAGTATTTT.

The CDR3 DNA reads TGTGCCAGCAGCTTGAGGACAGGGCTAAGAGGGGCCAACGTCCTGACTTTC. Protein sequence: CASSLRTGLRGANVLTF. The chain links TRBV5-6 to TRBJ2-6, with TRBD1 matching 8 bases. This CDR3 is 17 amino acids long. The germline V gene encodes CDR1 SGHDT and CDR2 YYEEEE. V gave up 1 base and J gave up 4 bases; unmatched junction bases: 7. The variable domain in full, completed from reference TRBV5-6 and TRBJ2-6, reads DAGVTQSPTHLIKTRGQQVTLRCSPKSGHDTVSWYQQALGQGPQFIFQYYEEEERQRGNFPDRFSGHQFPNYSSELNVNALLLGDSALYLCASSLRTGLRGANVLTFGAGSRLTVL.

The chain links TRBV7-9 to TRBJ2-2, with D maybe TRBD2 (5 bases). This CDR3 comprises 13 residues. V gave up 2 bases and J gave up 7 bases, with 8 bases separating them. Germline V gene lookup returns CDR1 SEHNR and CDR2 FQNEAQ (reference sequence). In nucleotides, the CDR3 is TGTGCCAGCAGCTTATCTCGGGGCGGGGAGCTGTTTTTT. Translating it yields CASSLSRGGELFF.

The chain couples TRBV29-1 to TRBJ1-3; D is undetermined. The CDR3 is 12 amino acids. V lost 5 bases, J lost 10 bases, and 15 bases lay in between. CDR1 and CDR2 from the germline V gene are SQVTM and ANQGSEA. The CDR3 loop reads CSVPTPTGTIYF. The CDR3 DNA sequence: TGCAGCGTTCCCACGCCGACGGGGACCATATATTTT.

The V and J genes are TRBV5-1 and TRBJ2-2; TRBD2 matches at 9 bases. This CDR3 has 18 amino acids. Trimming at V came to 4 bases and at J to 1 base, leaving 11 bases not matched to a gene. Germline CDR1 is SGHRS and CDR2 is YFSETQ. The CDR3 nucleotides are TGCGCCAGCAGCCCCCTACCCCTAGCGGGGCGGAACACCGGGGAGCTGTTTTTT. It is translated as CASSPLPLAGRNTGELFF.

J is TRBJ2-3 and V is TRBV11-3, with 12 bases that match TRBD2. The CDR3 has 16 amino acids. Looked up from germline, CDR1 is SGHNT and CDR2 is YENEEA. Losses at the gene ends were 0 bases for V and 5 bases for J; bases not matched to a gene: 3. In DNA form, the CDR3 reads TGTGCCAGCAGCTTAGAGCCGGGACTAGCGGGAGATACGCAGTATTTT. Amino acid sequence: CASSLEPGLAGDTQYF. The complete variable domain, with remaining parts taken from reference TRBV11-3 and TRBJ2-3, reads EAGVVQSPRYKIIEKKQPVAFWCNPISGHNTLYWYLQNLGQGPELLIRYENEEAVDDSQLPKDRFSAERLKGVDSTLKIQPAELGDSAVYLCASSLEPGLAGDTQYFGPGTRLTVL.

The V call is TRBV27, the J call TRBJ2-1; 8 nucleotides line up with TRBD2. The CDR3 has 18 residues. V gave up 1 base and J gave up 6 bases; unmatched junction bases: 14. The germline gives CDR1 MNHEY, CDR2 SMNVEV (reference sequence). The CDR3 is CASSLYDPRAGATNEQFF. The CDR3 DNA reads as TGTGCCAGCAGTTTATACGACCCCCGAGCGGGAGCCACCAATGAGCAGTTCTTC.

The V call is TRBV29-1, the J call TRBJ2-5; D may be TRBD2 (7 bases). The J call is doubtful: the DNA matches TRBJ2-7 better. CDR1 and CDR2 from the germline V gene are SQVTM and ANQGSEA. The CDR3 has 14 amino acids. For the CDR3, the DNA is TGCAGCGTTGATGGTGTAGGGGGGGCCTACGAGCAGTACTTC. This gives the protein CSVDGVGGAYEQYF.

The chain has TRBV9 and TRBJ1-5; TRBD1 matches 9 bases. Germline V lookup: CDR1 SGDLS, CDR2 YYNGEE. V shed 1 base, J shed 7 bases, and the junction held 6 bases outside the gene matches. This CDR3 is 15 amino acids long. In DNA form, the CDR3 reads TGTGCCAGCAGCGTAACAGGGGGCTTGGACCAGCCCCAGCATTTT. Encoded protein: CASSVTGGLDQPQHF.

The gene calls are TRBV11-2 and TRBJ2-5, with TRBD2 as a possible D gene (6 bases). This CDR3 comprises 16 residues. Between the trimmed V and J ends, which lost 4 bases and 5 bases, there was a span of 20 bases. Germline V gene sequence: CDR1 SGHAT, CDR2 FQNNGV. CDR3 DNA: TGTGCCAGCAGCTCGGGGACTCCTAATCCATGGGAGACCCAGTACTTC. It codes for CASSSGTPNPWETQYF.

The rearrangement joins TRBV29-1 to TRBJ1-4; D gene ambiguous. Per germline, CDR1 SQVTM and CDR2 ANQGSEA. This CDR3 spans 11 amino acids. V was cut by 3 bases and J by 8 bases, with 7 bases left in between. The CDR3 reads CSVELGEKLFF. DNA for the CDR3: TGCAGCGTTGAGTTGGGCGAAAAACTGTTTTTT.

The CDR3 protein is CASSPPNTVGNTIYF. The CDR3 coding sequence is TGTGCCAGCTCACCTCCGAATACGGTTGGAAACACCATATATTTT. The chain uses TRBV18 and TRBJ1-3; no clear D. Germline V gene lookup returns CDR1 KGHSH and CDR2 LQKENI. This CDR3 comprises 15 residues. Trimming removed 3 bases at V and 3 bases at J, with 12 bases between.

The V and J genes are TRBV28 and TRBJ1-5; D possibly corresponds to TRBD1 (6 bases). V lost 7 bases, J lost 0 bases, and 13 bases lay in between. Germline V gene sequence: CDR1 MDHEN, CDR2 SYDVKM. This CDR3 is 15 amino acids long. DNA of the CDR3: TGTGCCAGCACCCCTGACAGGTATAGCAATCAGCCCCAGCATTTT. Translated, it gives CASTPDRYSNQPQHF.

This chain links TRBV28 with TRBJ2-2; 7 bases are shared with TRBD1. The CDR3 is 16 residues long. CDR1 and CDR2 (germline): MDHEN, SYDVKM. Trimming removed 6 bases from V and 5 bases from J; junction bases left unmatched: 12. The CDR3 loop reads CASSRHGRGNTGELFF. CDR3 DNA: TGTGCCAGCAGCCGTCATGGCAGGGGGAATACCGGGGAGCTGTTTTTT.

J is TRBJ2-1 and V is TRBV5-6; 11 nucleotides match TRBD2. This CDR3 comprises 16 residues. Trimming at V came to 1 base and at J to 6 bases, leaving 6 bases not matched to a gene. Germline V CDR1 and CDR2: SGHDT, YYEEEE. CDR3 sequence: CASSLFLAGGPNEQFF. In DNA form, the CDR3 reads TGTGCCAGCAGCTTGTTCCTAGCGGGAGGACCCAATGAGCAGTTCTTC.

The CDR3 loop reads CASSLNGAGGPDDTQYF. The CDR3 DNA is TGTGCCAGCAGCTTAAATGGGGCGGGAGGGCCCGATGATACGCAGTATTTT. The V and J genes are TRBV7-3 and TRBJ2-3; TRBD2 matches at 9 bases. Germline loops: CDR1 SGHTA, CDR2 FQGTGA. The ends lost 1 base at V and 6 bases at J; junction bases unmatched: 11. The CDR3 covers 17 residues.

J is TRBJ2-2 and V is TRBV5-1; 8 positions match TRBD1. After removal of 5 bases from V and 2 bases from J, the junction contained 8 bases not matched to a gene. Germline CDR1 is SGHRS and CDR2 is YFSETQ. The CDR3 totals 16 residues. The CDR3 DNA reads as TGCGCCAGCAGATTCGCAGGGGGCTTCAACACCGGGGAGCTGTTTTTT. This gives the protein CASRFAGGFNTGELFF.

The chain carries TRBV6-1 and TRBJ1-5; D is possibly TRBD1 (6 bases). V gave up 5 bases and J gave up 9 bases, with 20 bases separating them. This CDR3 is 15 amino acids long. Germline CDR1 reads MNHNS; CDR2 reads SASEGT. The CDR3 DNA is TGTGCCAGCAGTCCGACGGACAGCCTTAGTCGGCCCCAGCATTTT. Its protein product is CASSPTDSLSRPQHF.

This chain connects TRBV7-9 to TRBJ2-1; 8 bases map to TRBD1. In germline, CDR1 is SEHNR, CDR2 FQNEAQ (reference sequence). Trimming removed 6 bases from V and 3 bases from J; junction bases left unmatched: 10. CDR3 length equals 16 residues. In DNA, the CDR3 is TGTGCCAGCAGTCCGATTACAGGGGGAGGCTACAATGAGCAGTTCTTC. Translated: CASSPITGGGYNEQFF.